One sample yielded the 10 T cell receptor beta chains listed below, sequenced in a study of T-cell memory formation after mild COVID-19. Each CDR3 protein is one row after TCRdb ran MiXCR on the 5' RACE reads. This table holds 340,000 or so distinct CDR3 sequences, 10% to 15% found once. The sample was PBMCs or a T cell subset sorted from them (not recorded which). The source is a man younger than 35 who had mild COVID-19 (a few samples of this study predate the infection). Cell type and time point are not known.

The rearrangement joins TRBV5-5 to TRBJ2-3, with D tentatively TRBD2 (6 bases). This CDR3 contains 14 residues. CDR1 is SGHKS, CDR2 YYEKEE, per germline (reference sequence). Trimming left V 3 bases short and J 4 bases short, with 12 bases between. CDR3 sequence: CASSSRDWPDTQYF. Written as DNA, the CDR3 is TGTGCCAGCAGCTCGAGGGACTGGCCAGATACGCAGTATTTT.

CDR3: CASGSRDRGLGYTF. The DNA for the CDR3 is TGTGCTAGTGGTTCCCGGGACAGGGGGCTTGGCTACACCTTC. The chain uses TRBV12-5 and TRBJ1-2; 12 bases are a match to TRBD1. The V gene's germline CDR1 is LGHNT and CDR2 FRNRAP. V shed 4 bases and J 7 bases; nucleotides not matched to a gene: 4. This CDR3 has 14 amino acids.

In its sample, this clonotype was seen a few times. V gene TRBV5-1 combines with J gene TRBJ2-1; 8 nucleotides match TRBD1. The CDR3 spans 15 residues. The trim removed 0 bases at V and 7 bases at J, leaving 6 bases unmatched. Germline V lookup: CDR1 SGHRS, CDR2 YFSETQ. The CDR3 loop reads CASSLVAGGVNEQFF. The CDR3 DNA is TGCGCCAGCAGCTTGGTCGCAGGGGGCGTGAATGAGCAGTTCTTC.

This clonotype turned up a few times. The chain is built from TRBV7-9 and TRBJ2-5; 12 bases line up with TRBD2. This CDR3 spans 18 amino acids. V shed 5 bases and J 3 bases; nucleotides not matched to a gene: 13. Per the germline V gene, CDR1 is SEHNR and CDR2 is FQNEAQ (reference sequence). CDR3 sequence reads: CASSTARASGGEEETQYF. In nucleotides, the CDR3 is TGTGCCAGCAGCACAGCTAGGGCTAGCGGGGGGGAAGAAGAGACCCAGTACTTC.

The chain has TRBV5-1 and TRBJ2-3, with 9 bases aligning to TRBD1. Trimming at V came to 3 bases and at J to 6 bases, leaving 5 bases not matched to a gene. The CDR3 covers 14 residues. CDR1 and CDR2 from the germline V gene are SGHRS and YFSETQ. The CDR3 sequence is CASSSGTGIDTQYF. As DNA, the CDR3 is TGCGCCAGCAGCTCAGGGACAGGGATTGATACGCAGTATTTT.

The chain combines TRBV20-1 with TRBJ2-7; TRBD2 aligns across 8 bases. The CDR3 consists of 14 residues. Trimming took 3 bases from V and 4 from J; bases not matched to a gene: 8. Per the germline V gene, CDR1 is DFQATT and CDR2 is SNEGSKA (reference sequence). The CDR3 sequence is CSASALAAPYEQYF. The CDR3 DNA reads as TGCAGTGCTAGTGCACTAGCGGCACCTTACGAGCAGTACTTC.

The chain combines TRBV7-2 with TRBJ2-5; 11 nucleotides agree with TRBD1. Germline values: CDR1 SGHTA, CDR2 FQGNSA. This CDR3 has 17 amino acids. V lost 4 bases to trimming and J lost 4 bases; unmatched junction nucleotides: 11. The CDR3 loop reads CASSSLPRGTGGETQYF. CDR3 bases: TGTGCCAGCAGCTCCCTGCCTAGAGGGACAGGGGGAGAGACCCAGTACTTC.

The J gene is TRBJ1-1, the V gene TRBV4-3, with 7 positions matching TRBD1. Germline values: CDR1 LGHNA, CDR2 YSLEER. The V and J ends lost 5 bases and 1 base, in that order; junction bases with no gene match: 7. This CDR3 has 15 residues. The chain's CDR3 is CASSAGTARNTEAFF. Here the CDR3 DNA reads TGCGCCAGCAGCGCCGGGACAGCGAGGAACACTGAAGCTTTCTTT.

This clonotype came up a few times. The V call is TRBV5-1, the J call TRBJ1-6; 10 positions agree with TRBD1. The CDR3 extends over 16 amino acids. Germline values: CDR1 SGHRS, CDR2 YFSETQ. J gave up 9 bases and V 0 bases, and 6 bases lay outside the gene matches. In DNA form, the CDR3 reads TGCGCCAGCAGCTTGGGATGGGACAGGGGTCGTTCACCCCTCCACTTT. It is translated as CASSLGWDRGRSPLHF.

The rearrangement links TRBV18 to TRBJ2-3, with D unclear. Germline loops: CDR1 KGHSH, CDR2 LQKENI. The V gene lost 2 bases and the J gene lost 5 bases, with 11 bases spanning the gap. The CDR3 is 14 amino acids. CDR3 loop: CASSPALDGDTQYF. The CDR3 DNA follows: TGTGCCAGCTCACCAGCCTTGGACGGAGATACGCAGTATTTT.